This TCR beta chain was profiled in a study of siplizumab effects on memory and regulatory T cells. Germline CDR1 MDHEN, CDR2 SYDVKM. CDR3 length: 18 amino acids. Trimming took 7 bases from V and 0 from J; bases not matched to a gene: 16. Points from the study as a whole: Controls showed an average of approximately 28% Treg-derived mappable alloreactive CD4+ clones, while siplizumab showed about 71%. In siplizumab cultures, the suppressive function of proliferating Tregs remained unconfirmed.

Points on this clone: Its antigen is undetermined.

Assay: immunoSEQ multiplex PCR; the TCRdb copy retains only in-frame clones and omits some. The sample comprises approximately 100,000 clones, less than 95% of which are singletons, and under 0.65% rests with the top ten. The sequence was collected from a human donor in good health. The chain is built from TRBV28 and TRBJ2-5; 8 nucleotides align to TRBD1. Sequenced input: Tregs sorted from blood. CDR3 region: CASTQGAGGAGNQETQYF. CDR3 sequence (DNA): TGTGCCAGCACCCAGGGGGCCGGGGGCGCAGGAAACCAAGAGACCCAGTACTTC.